Listed here are 15 T cell receptor beta chains from one sample, sequenced in a study of blood T cell repertoires in COVID-19. Using immunoSEQ multiplex PCR, the repertoire was profiled, and TCRdb retains in-frame clones only, with some absent. The table has over 350,000 clones, about 85% seen once. The material sequenced was PBMCs or T cells enriched from blood (not recorded which). These receptor sequences come from a woman aged 18-30 years with acute COVID-19.

This chain uses TRBV5-6 with TRBJ2-5; 7 bases agree with TRBD1. The CDR3 is 16 residues long. Germline CDR1 and CDR2: SGHDT and YYEEEE. V shed 4 bases, J shed 0 bases, and the junction held 9 bases outside the gene matches. In DNA form, the CDR3 reads TGTGCCAGCAGCCTTCACATAGGGACAGACCAAGAGACCCAGTACTTC. It yields the protein CASSLHIGTDQETQYF.

This clone was counted between two and nine times. The chain joins TRBV19 to TRBJ2-1, with 11 bases matching TRBD2. The CDR3 consists of 14 residues. Germline CDR1 reads LNHDA; CDR2 reads SQIVND (reference sequence). After removal of 8 bases from V and 8 bases from J, the junction contained 8 bases not matched to a gene. CDR3 sequence (DNA): TGTGCCAGTGAACTAGCGGGAGTTGGCCATGAGCAGTTCTTC. It encodes CASELAGVGHEQFF.

This rearrangement joins TRBV11-2 to TRBJ2-3; 14 nucleotides agree with TRBD2. The trim removed 1 base at V and 4 bases at J, leaving 4 bases unmatched. CDR3 size: 17 residues. CDR1 and CDR2 from the germline V gene are SGHAT and FQNNGV. Written as DNA, the CDR3 is TGTGCCAGCAGCTTAGGGGGACTAGCGGGAGTTTCAGATACGCAGTATTTT. Translation gives CASSLGGLAGVSDTQYF.

This chain links TRBV29-1 with TRBJ1-2; TRBD1 aligns across 8 bases. Trimming removed 6 bases from V and 3 bases from J; junction bases left unmatched: 3. CDR1 is SQVTM and CDR2 is ANQGSEA in the germline V gene. This CDR3 has 12 amino acids. The CDR3 sequence is CSVQTGDYGYTF. DNA of the CDR3: TGCAGCGTGCAGACAGGGGACTATGGCTACACCTTC.

The chain has TRBV7-9 and TRBJ1-2; TRBD1 matches at 9 bases. Germline lookup yields CDR1 SEHNR and CDR2 FQNEAQ (reference sequence). V lost 4 bases, J lost 13 bases, and 10 bases stayed unmatched. This CDR3 is built from 13 residues. The CDR3 DNA reads as TGTGCCAGCAGCTCAGAAACAGGGGGCTCTGGCACCTTC. Translation gives CASSSETGGSGTF.

The CDR3 loop is CASSDTGTGDAYEQYF. In DNA, the CDR3 is TGTGCCAGTAGTGATACCGGGACAGGGGATGCCTACGAGCAGTACTTC. The chain links TRBV19 to TRBJ2-7, with 10 bases fitting TRBD1. CDR1 is LNHDA and CDR2 is SQIVND in the germline V gene (reference sequence). The CDR3 totals 16 residues. Trimming at V came to 5 bases and at J to 2 bases, leaving 9 bases not matched to a gene.

This chain's CDR3 is CASSTHRGKQFF. Here the CDR3 DNA reads TGTGCCAGCAGTACACACAGGGGCAAGCAGTTCTTC. The chain links TRBV25-1 to TRBJ2-1; 7 nucleotides match TRBD1. The trim removed 5 bases at V and 11 bases at J, leaving 6 bases unmatched. The CDR3 runs to 12 residues. Germline values: CDR1 MGHDK, CDR2 SYGVNS.

This clone has just a few counts. The chain combines TRBV6-1 with TRBJ1-5; 9 bases are shared with TRBD1. Germline-derived CDR1 and CDR2 are MNHNS and SASEGT. Losses at the gene ends were 4 bases for V and 6 bases for J; bases not matched to a gene: 10. The CDR3 loop spans 16 amino acids. This chain's CDR3 is CASSAPGTGIGQPQHF. The CDR3 coding sequence is TGTGCCAGCAGTGCACCCGGGACAGGGATCGGTCAGCCCCAGCATTTT.

This chain joins TRBV12-3 or TRBV12-4 and TRBJ2-1; D is unclear. The CDR3 is made up of 12 amino acids. Trimming stripped 5 bases from V and 6 bases from J, with 8 bases between. The CDR3: CASSLFFNEQFF. The CDR3, as DNA: TGTGCCAGCAGTCTCTTTTTCAATGAGCAGTTCTTC.

The chain carries TRBV13 and TRBJ1-6; 9 bases match TRBD1. The germline V gene encodes CDR1 PRHDT and CDR2 FYEKMQ (reference sequence). The CDR3 runs 15 residues. V shed 5 bases and J 9 bases; nucleotides not matched to a gene: 8. The CDR3 bases are TGTGCCAGCAGCCAAGGGGACAGGGAATCTTCACCCCTCCACTTT. This translates into CASSQGDRESSPLHF.

The chain uses TRBV19 and TRBJ1-4; 7 positions match TRBD1. Germline loops: CDR1 LNHDA, CDR2 SQIVND (reference sequence). This CDR3 is 14 amino acids long. Losses at the gene ends were 5 bases for V and 10 bases for J; bases not matched to a gene: 10. The CDR3 bases are TGTGCCAGTAGTGAGACAGGGCGATTAGGAAAACTGTTTTTT. Protein product: CASSETGRLGKLFF.

The rearrangement joins TRBV29-1 to TRBJ2-5, with D maybe TRBD1 (6 bases). The CDR3 spans 15 residues. Per germline, CDR1 SQVTM and CDR2 ANQGSEA. V was trimmed by 0 bases and J by 0 bases, leaving 11 bases between them. CDR3 loop: CSVEDWRTDQETQYF. In DNA, the CDR3 is TGCAGCGTTGAAGATTGGAGGACAGACCAAGAGACCCAGTACTTC. Full variable domain (remainder filled in from reference TRBV29-1 and TRBJ2-5): SAVISQKPSRDICQRGTSLTIQCQVDSQVTMMFWYRQQPGQSLTLIATANQGSEATYESGFVIDKFPISRPNLTFSTLTVSNMSPEDSSIYLCSVEDWRTDQETQYFGPGTRLLVL.

This clone was counted between two and nine times. The chain links TRBV30 to TRBJ2-2, with a tentative D call TRBD1 (6 bases). The CDR3 totals 13 residues. Trimming removed 3 bases from V and 6 bases from J, with 11 bases in between. Germline CDR1 is GTSNPN and CDR2 is SVGIG (reference sequence). As DNA, the CDR3 is TGTGCCTGGAGCGCAGGGGCGTCCGGGGAGCTGTTTTTT. Protein: CAWSAGASGELFF.

The V call is TRBV15, the J call TRBJ2-3; 10 bases map to TRBD1. The CDR3 is made up of 15 amino acids. CDR1 and CDR2 from the germline V gene are LNHNV and YYDKDF (reference sequence). The V and J ends lost 3 bases and 3 bases, in that order; junction bases with no gene match: 3. For the CDR3, the DNA is TGTGCCACCAGCAGTAGGACAGGGGGGACAGATACGCAGTATTTT. Amino acids: CATSSRTGGTDTQYF.

The V gene is TRBV28, the J gene TRBJ1-1; D might be TRBD1 (5 bases). Germline V gives CDR1 MDHEN, CDR2 SYDVKM. Deletions cut 8 bases from V and 2 bases from J, with 24 bases between. This CDR3 contains 17 residues. The CDR3 region has the DNA TGTGCCAGCGCCGGCCCTCTTATTCAGGGTCCCAACACTGAAGCTTTCTTT. Amino acids: CASAGPLIQGPNTEAFF.